These 22 T cell receptor beta chains were sequenced from one sample in a study of shared clonotypes between healthy human individuals. Clones were sequenced by immunoSEQ multiplex PCR, and TCRdb holds only the in-frame ones, with some missing. The table lists roughly 2.4 million clones, nearly 97% of them singletons. Sample: naive CD4+ T cells sorted from blood. Subset: CD45RA+ positively selected. These receptors all stem from a man between 18 and 35 years old in good health.

The chain combines TRBV12-5 with TRBJ1-4; unclear D gene. V gave up 1 base and J gave up 7 bases, with 7 bases separating them. The length of the CDR3 is 13 residues. Germline V gene data show CDR1 as LGHNT and CDR2 as FRNRAP. The CDR3 protein is CASGLGGGEKLFF. The CDR3 bases are TGTGCTAGTGGTTTGGGGGGAGGTGAAAAACTGTTTTTT.

Worth noting for this clone: This CDR3 is also generated by other DNA sequences in the sample. The rearrangement joins TRBV6-1 to TRBJ2-7; TRBD1 agrees at 7 bases. The J segment lost 4 bases and the V segment lost 7 bases, leaving 1 base of the junction unmatched. CDR1 and CDR2 (germline): MNHNS, SASEGT. The CDR3 has 11 amino acids. In DNA form, the CDR3 reads TGTGCCAGCAACAGGGGATACGAGCAGTACTTC. The encoded protein is CASNRGYEQYF.

This clone appeared once. V and J are TRBV4-1 and TRBJ2-4; 7 bases map to TRBD2. The CDR3 extends over 17 amino acids. Germline V CDR1 and CDR2: MGHRA, YSYEKL. Trimming at V came to 2 bases and at J to 7 bases, leaving 14 bases not matched to a gene. The CDR3 loop reads CASSQIILALAVNIQYF. The CDR3 DNA sequence: TGCGCCAGCAGCCAAATTATACTAGCGTTGGCCGTTAACATTCAGTACTTC.

The chain employs TRBV9 and TRBJ1-4, with 10 nucleotides matching TRBD1. This CDR3 is 15 amino acids long. The germline V gene has CDR1 SGDLS and CDR2 YYNGEE. The ends lost 3 bases at V and 7 bases at J; junction bases unmatched: 6. CDR3 sequence: CASSGEGTGVEKLFF. The CDR3, as DNA: TGTGCCAGCAGCGGCGAAGGGACAGGGGTTGAAAAACTGTTTTTT.

The rearrangement uses TRBV13 and TRBJ2-7, with a possible D match to TRBD1 (6 bases). V was trimmed by 5 bases and J by 3 bases, leaving 11 bases between them. The germline V gene encodes CDR1 PRHDT and CDR2 FYEKMQ (reference sequence). The CDR3 is made up of 13 amino acids. CDR3 in amino acids: CASSTSTGYEQYF. CDR3 in DNA: TGTGCCAGCAGCACCTCGACAGGCTACGAGCAGTACTTC.

The CDR3 region has the DNA TGTGCCAGCAGCCTCCGATTCAAGACTAGCGGGGTCTACAATGAGCAGTTCTTC. This codes for CASSLRFKTSGVYNEQFF. J is TRBJ2-1 and V is TRBV11-2; 11 nucleotides agree with TRBD2. The trim removed 5 bases at V and 3 bases at J, leaving 12 bases unmatched. Germline CDR1 and CDR2: SGHAT and FQNNGV. This CDR3 spans 18 amino acids.

As for this clone: The same CDR3 also results from other DNA sequences found in this sample. The CDR3 sequence: CASSERRTDNQPQHF. In DNA form, the CDR3 reads TGTGCCAGCAGTGAGAGGAGAACAGATAATCAGCCCCAGCATTTT. V is TRBV6-1 and J is TRBJ1-5, with D unclear. CDR3 length: 15 residues. The V and J ends lost 3 bases and 4 bases respectively, with 13 bases between them. Germline V gene lookup returns CDR1 MNHNS and CDR2 SASEGT.

In nucleotides, the CDR3 is TGTGCCAGCAGTGACACGGGCTACGAGCAGTACTTC. Translation: CASSDTGYEQYF. The chain has TRBV6-6 and TRBJ2-7; unclear D gene. CDR3 length: 12 residues. Germline CDR1 reads MNHNY; CDR2 reads SVGAGI (reference sequence). V was shortened by 5 bases and J by 3 bases, with 8 bases between the two germline ends.

The CDR3 spells CASSLGQQITTNEKLFF. CDR3 coding DNA: TGTGCCAGCAGCTTAGGGCAACAGATTACAACTAATGAAAAACTGTTTTTT. The rearrangement uses TRBV7-9 and TRBJ1-4; D unresolved. The CDR3 spans 17 residues. The V gene's germline CDR1 is SEHNR and CDR2 FQNEAQ (reference sequence). The V end lost 1 base, the J end lost 0 bases, and 12 bases lay between the germline ends.

The rearrangement uses TRBV5-4 and TRBJ2-2, with 7 nucleotides matching TRBD1. The CDR3 sequence is 15 residues long. Germline assignment: CDR1 SGHNT and CDR2 YYREEE (reference sequence). After removal of 0 bases from V and 7 bases from J, the junction contained 6 bases not matched to a gene. The CDR3, as DNA: TGTGCCAGCAGCTTGGCCGGCAGGGGGAGCGGGGAGCTGTTTTTT. Translated: CASSLAGRGSGELFF.

This clone has a single count. The CDR3 sequence: CASRDLQETQYF. The CDR3 coding sequence is TGCGCCAGCAGGGACCTCCAAGAGACCCAGTACTTC. V and J are TRBV5-1 and TRBJ2-5; no firm D call. The V and J ends lost 5 bases and 1 base respectively, with 6 bases between them. CDR1 and CDR2 (germline): SGHRS, YFSETQ. The length of the CDR3 is 12 residues. Variable domain in full (rest from reference TRBV5-1 and TRBJ2-5): KAGVTQTPRYLIKTRGQQVTLSCSPISGHRSVSWYQQTPGQGLQFLFEYFSETQRNKGNFPGRFSGRQFSNSRSEMNVSTLELGDSALYLCASRDLQETQYFGPGTRLLVL.

This chain uses TRBV4-1 with TRBJ1-3, with D unresolved. Germline CDR1 is MGHRA and CDR2 is YSYEKL. Deletions cut 2 bases from V and 2 bases from J, with 10 bases between. The CDR3 has 15 residues. CDR3 region: CASSQRAVPGNTIYF. In DNA form, the CDR3 reads TGCGCCAGCAGCCAAAGAGCAGTGCCTGGAAACACCATATATTTT.

The V and J genes are TRBV10-1 and TRBJ2-1; 9 bases map to TRBD2. The ends lost 0 bases at V and 7 bases at J; junction bases unmatched: 4. The CDR3 consists of 15 residues. Per germline, CDR1 WNHNN and CDR2 SYGVQD (reference sequence). CDR3 protein: CASSESIAGVNEQFF. CDR3 DNA: TGCGCCAGCAGTGAGTCGATAGCGGGAGTAAATGAGCAGTTCTTC.

This clone was seen a single time. The rearrangement links TRBV4-3 to TRBJ2-2; TRBD2 aligns across 8 bases. The CDR3 has 16 residues. Germline CDR1 LGHNA, CDR2 YSLEER. V shed 1 base and J 3 bases; nucleotides not matched to a gene: 4. CDR3 residues: CASSQGTSLDTGELFF. The CDR3 nucleotides are TGCGCCAGCAGCCAAGGGACTAGCCTTGACACCGGGGAGCTGTTTTTT.

This chain links TRBV10-3 with TRBJ2-2; TRBD2 is a possible D gene (5 bases). CDR1 and CDR2 (germline): ENHRY, SYGVKD. This CDR3 has 15 residues. With 3 bases removed from V and 4 bases from J, the gap between germline ends came to 12 bases. The CDR3 DNA reads as TGTGCCATCAGTGACCCTGGACTGTCCACCGGGGAGCTGTTTTTT. It is translated as CAISDPGLSTGELFF.

This chain connects TRBV28 to TRBJ2-7; unclear D gene. The CDR3 consists of 15 residues. Trimming pared 4 bases from V and 2 bases from J, leaving 15 bases between. The germline gives CDR1 MDHEN, CDR2 SYDVKM. CDR3 loop: CASSSGLWFAYEQYF. The CDR3 DNA reads TGTGCCAGCAGTTCCGGTTTGTGGTTCGCCTACGAGCAGTACTTC. Filled out from reference TRBV28 and TRBJ2-7, the complete variable domain reads DVKVTQSSRYLVKRTGEKVFLECVQDMDHENMFWYRQDPGLGLRLIYFSYDVKMKEKGDIPEGYSVSREKKERFSLILESASTNQTSMYLCASSSGLWFAYEQYFGPGTRLTVT.

Notes on this clone: Other DNA sequences in this specimen translate into the identical CDR3. The DNA of the CDR3 is TGCGCCAGCAGCTTGGAAGGGACAGGGAATGAAAAACTGTTTTTT. Its translation: CASSLEGTGNEKLFF. This chain links TRBV5-1 with TRBJ1-4; 9 positions agree with TRBD1. The CDR3 sequence is 15 residues long. V trimming: 0 bases; J trimming: 5 bases; junction bases outside the gene matches: 2. Germline V gives CDR1 SGHRS, CDR2 YFSETQ. Complete variable domain (other parts from reference TRBV5-1 and TRBJ1-4): KAGVTQTPRYLIKTRGQQVTLSCSPISGHRSVSWYQQTPGQGLQFLFEYFSETQRNKGNFPGRFSGRQFSNSRSEMNVSTLELGDSALYLCASSLEGTGNEKLFFGSGTQLSVL.

Worth noting for this clone: This CDR3 is also generated by other DNA sequences in the sample. The chain is built from TRBV5-1 and TRBJ2-3, with 7 bases aligning to TRBD1. V shed 0 bases and J 2 bases; nucleotides not matched to a gene: 3. CDR1 is SGHRS, CDR2 YFSETQ, per germline. CDR3 length: 15 amino acids. The CDR3 bases are TGCGCCAGCAGCTTGGACAGGGGAGACACAGATACGCAGTATTTT. As protein: CASSLDRGDTDTQYF. Together with reference TRBV5-1 and TRBJ2-3, the CDR3 gives the full variable domain: KAGVTQTPRYLIKTRGQQVTLSCSPISGHRSVSWYQQTPGQGLQFLFEYFSETQRNKGNFPGRFSGRQFSNSRSEMNVSTLELGDSALYLCASSLDRGDTDTQYFGPGTRLTVL.

The chain is built from TRBV7-2 and TRBJ1-2; a possible D gene is TRBD1 (6 bases). The V gene lost 5 bases and the J gene lost 6 bases, with 13 bases spanning the gap. The germline V gene has CDR1 SGHTA and CDR2 FQGNSA. This CDR3 contains 13 residues. The CDR3 coding sequence is TGTGCCAGCAGCCCTACAGGGTTGCATGGCTACACCTTC. Its protein is CASSPTGLHGYTF.

This chain connects TRBV5-4 to TRBJ1-1; the D is unclear. V was cut by 0 bases and J by 7 bases, with 4 bases left in between. Germline assignment: CDR1 SGHNT and CDR2 YYREEE (reference sequence). There are 11 residues in the CDR3. CDR3 sequence: CASSLVGEAFF. The CDR3 DNA follows: TGTGCCAGCAGCTTGGTCGGTGAAGCTTTCTTT.

The chain is built from TRBV5-4 and TRBJ1-2; 7 bases map to TRBD1. CDR3 length: 14 amino acids. In germline, CDR1 is SGHNT, CDR2 YYREEE (reference sequence). V gave up 4 bases and J gave up 4 bases; unmatched junction bases: 7. CDR3 DNA: TGTGCCAGCAGCCCAGACAGGGAGTTCTATGGCTACACCTTC. This encodes CASSPDREFYGYTF.

This rearrangement joins TRBV19 to TRBJ1-5; a possible D gene is TRBD1 (5 bases). There are 16 residues in the CDR3. V was pared by 7 bases and J by 2 bases, with 18 bases between. CDR1 and CDR2 (germline): LNHDA, SQIVND (reference sequence). The CDR3 loop reads CASTGDGGFGNQPQHF. CDR3 nucleotides: TGTGCCAGTACCGGAGATGGGGGTTTTGGCAATCAGCCCCAGCATTTT.